The rows below give T cell receptor beta chains drawn from one sample of a study of blood T cell repertoires in COVID-19. Repertoires were generated with immunoSEQ multiplex PCR, while TCRdb's copy carries only in-frame clones and drops some. Altogether about 260,000 clones are present, 84% being singletons, with the ten largest covering 3.5% to 5%. The sequenced sample was peripheral blood. The origin of the receptors is a man aged 55 to 70 with acute or convalescent COVID-19. The CDR3 runs from the conserved cysteine through the conserved F or W. A D gene is named only where the DNA matches it firmly. Part of the rows lack a size; the others show once, few, many or a class for expanded clones.

j_call clone_size v_call d_call cdr3_aa cdr3_nt
TRBJ2-3 NA TRBV15 TRBD2 CATSSSFKGLGGTDTQYF TGTGCCACCAGCAGTTCCTTTAAGGGACTAGGGGGCACAGATACGCAGTATTTT
TRBJ2-2 NA TRBV27 TRBD2 CASTYTSGNTGELFF TGTGCCAGCACCTATACTAGCGGAAACACCGGGGAGCTGTTTTTT
TRBJ1-5 NA TRBV6-1 NA CASSEIGSRPQHF TGTGCCAGCAGTGAGATTGGCTCCCGGCCCCAGCATTTT
TRBJ2-4 NA TRBV4-1 NA CASSQGGLAKNIQYF TGCGCCAGCAGCCAGGGCGGACTAGCCAAAAACATTCAGTACTTC
TRBJ2-2 NA TRBV5-1 NA CASIALPNTGELFF TGCGCCAGCATAGCACTCCCGAACACCGGGGAGCTGTTTTTT
TRBJ1-1 few TRBV29-1 TRBD1 CSSDRINTEAFF TGCAGCTCGGACAGGATTAACACTGAAGCTTTCTTT
TRBJ2-7 few TRBV6-1 TRBD2 CASSWGLAEQTF TGTGCCAGCAGTTGGGGACTAGCGGAACAAACCTTC
TRBJ1-5 NA TRBV5-3 TRBD1 CARSLRGQGGGRPQHF TGTGCCAGAAGCTTGCGGGGACAGGGGGGGGGAAGGCCCCAGCATTTT
TRBJ2-2 NA TRBV27 NA CASSLLSQGSELFF TGTGCCAGCAGTTTATTGTCCCAGGGGTCGGAGCTGTTTTTT
TRBJ2-7 NA TRBV6-5 TRBD1 CASNFGTEPTYEQYF TGTGCCAGCAATTTCGGGACAGAACCGACCTACGAGCAGTACTTC
TRBJ1-1 NA TRBV23-1 NA CASSQLPVNTEAFF TGCGCCAGCAGCCAATTACCGGTGAACACTGAAGCTTTCTTT
TRBJ1-4 NA TRBV9 TRBD1 CASSVTGGTNEKLFF TGTGCCAGCAGCGTGACAGGGGGCACTAATGAAAAACTGTTTTTT
TRBJ1-2 NA TRBV19 TRBD1 CASSTRGRLHGYTF TGTGCCAGTAGTACCAGGGGGCGCTTGCATGGCTACACCTTC
TRBJ1-3 NA TRBV2 NA CASSRVQAVAGNTIYF TGTGCCAGCAGCCGGGTACAGGCTGTCGCTGGAAACACCATATATTTT
TRBJ1-2 NA TRBV12-3/TRBV12-4 NA CASSLSGKGGYTF TGTGCCAGCAGTTTATCAGGGAAGGGTGGCTACACCTTC
TRBJ2-7 few TRBV2 NA CAISMGRAYIYEQYF TGTGCCATCAGTATGGGCAGGGCATATATCTACGAGCAGTACTTC
TRBJ1-5 NA TRBV28 TRBD1 CASSLDLTGGTGNQPQHF TGTGCCAGCAGTTTGGATCTGACAGGGGGAACGGGCAATCAGCCCCAGCATTTT
TRBJ2-1 NA TRBV6-6 TRBD2 CASSQHRTRGNNEQFF TGTGCCAGCAGCCAACACCGGACTAGGGGAAACAATGAGCAGTTCTTC
TRBJ2-3 NA TRBV2 TRBD2 CASSEGASGRADTQYF TGTGCCAGCAGTGAAGGGGCTAGCGGGAGAGCAGATACGCAGTATTTT
TRBJ2-2 once TRBV3-1/TRBV3-2 NA CASSQEEGRGELFF TGTGCCAGCAGCCAAGAGGAGGGCCGCGGGGAGCTGTTTTTT